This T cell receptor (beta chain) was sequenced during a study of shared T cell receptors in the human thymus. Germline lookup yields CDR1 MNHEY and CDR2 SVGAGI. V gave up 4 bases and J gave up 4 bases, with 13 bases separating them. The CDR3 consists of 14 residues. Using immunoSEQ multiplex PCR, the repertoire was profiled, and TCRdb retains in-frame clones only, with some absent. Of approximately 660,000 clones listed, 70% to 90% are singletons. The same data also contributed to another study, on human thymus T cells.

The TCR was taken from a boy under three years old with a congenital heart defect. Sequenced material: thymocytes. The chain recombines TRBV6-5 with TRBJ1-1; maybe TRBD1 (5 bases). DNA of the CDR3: TGTGCCAGCAGTTCTCGACAGACCCTCACTGAAGCTTTCTTT. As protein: CASSSRQTLTEAFF.